Following are 32 T cell receptor beta chains from one sample sequenced in a study of T cell repertoires in cytomegalovirus infection. One entry per CDR3 protein results from TCRdb running MiXCR on the reads. Of roughly 150,000 distinct CDR3 sequences listed, about 15% were seen once; the top ten hold 18%. Sequencing was done on a sample of CD8+ T cells from PBMCs. The receptors shown here come from a human donor in good health (CMV status not recorded). Some clones in this sample may be carry-over from other donors' samples.

This clonotype was seen many times. The J gene is TRBJ2-1, the V gene TRBV7-6; 7 bases line up with TRBD1. Germline CDR1 reads SGHVS; CDR2 reads FNYEAQ. The V gene end was trimmed by 5 bases and the J gene end by 4 bases; junction bases not matched to a gene: 5. CDR3 length: 14 amino acids. This CDR3 reads CASSNRDRYNEQFF. CDR3 DNA: TGTGCCAGCAGCAACCGGGACAGATACAATGAGCAGTTCTTC.

The chain is built from TRBV7-8 and TRBJ2-1; no firm D call. Trimming removed 3 bases at V and 4 bases at J, with 37 bases between. The CDR3 is made up of 23 amino acids. CDR1 and CDR2 from the germline V gene are SGHVS and FQNEAQ. The CDR3 sequence: CASSFTIFGLEEASVLTYNEQFF. CDR3 in DNA: TGTGCCAGCAGCTTCACTATATTTGGGTTGGAAGAAGCCTCGGTTTTAACGTACAATGAGCAGTTCTTC.

In its sample, this clonotype was seen a few times. This chain uses TRBV7-2 with TRBJ2-5, with D perhaps assigned TRBD1 or TRBD2 (5 bases each). There are 14 residues in the CDR3. Trimming shortened V by 6 bases and J by 0 bases, and 11 bases separated the two germline ends. Germline loops: CDR1 SGHTA, CDR2 FQGNSA. CDR3 nucleotides: TGTGCCAGCAGTTCCGGGGCCTACCAAGAGACCCAGTACTTC. The encoded protein is CASSSGAYQETQYF.

This clonotype was seen more than once but under ten times. The chain links TRBV14 to TRBJ2-7; tentatively, D is TRBD1 or TRBD2 (5 bases each). The germline V gene has CDR1 SGHDN and CDR2 FVKESK. CDR3 length: 13 amino acids. Trimming left V 3 bases short and J 5 bases short, with 11 bases between. CDR3 residues: CASSHGTANEQYF. As DNA, the CDR3 is TGTGCCAGCAGCCACGGGACGGCGAACGAGCAGTACTTC.

The chain is built from TRBV6-1 and TRBJ2-6, with D maybe TRBD2 (6 bases). This CDR3 region has 16 residues. The ends were cut back, 6 bases at V and 0 bases at J, with 12 bases in the middle. Germline loops: CDR1 MNHNS, CDR2 SASEGT. The CDR3 region is CASRGGRISGANVLTF. The CDR3 bases are TGTGCCAGCAGGGGAGGACGTATCTCTGGGGCCAACGTCCTGACTTTC.

There are a few counts of this clonotype. V is TRBV7-2 and J is TRBJ1-1; unclear D gene. The germline CDR1 and CDR2 sequences are SGHTA and FQGNSA. Trimming shortened V by 5 bases and J by 6 bases, and 19 bases separated the two germline ends. The CDR3 runs 15 residues. The chain's CDR3 is CASSLLSGIEAEAFF. As DNA, the CDR3 is TGTGCCAGCAGCCTTTTATCCGGGATCGAGGCTGAAGCTTTCTTT. Full variable domain (outside the CDR3, taken from reference TRBV7-2 and TRBJ1-1): GAGVSQSPSNKVTEKGKDVELRCDPISGHTALYWYRQSLGQGLEFLIYFQGNSAPDKSGLPSDRFSAERTGGSVSTLTIQRTQQEDSAVYLCASSLLSGIEAEAFFGQGTRLTVV.

This clonotype was detected a few times. The rearrangement links TRBV6-5 to TRBJ2-5; tentatively, D is TRBD2 (6 bases). This CDR3 contains 17 residues. Germline CDR1 and CDR2: MNHEY and SVGAGI. The V end was cut by 5 bases, the J end by 4 bases, with 23 bases between. CDR3 sequence reads: CASSTPSGDERGETQYF. The CDR3 region has the DNA TGTGCCAGCAGTACCCCCTCGGGAGACGAAAGGGGAGAGACCCAGTACTTC.

CDR3: CASSIPGGKIEAFF. The CDR3 DNA follows: TGTGCCAGTAGTATACCAGGGGGGAAGATTGAAGCTTTCTTT. This chain links TRBV19 with TRBJ1-1, with 7 bases lining up with TRBD1. Germline trimming cut 2 bases from V and 7 bases from J; bases unmatched to any gene: 7. The germline V gene encodes CDR1 LNHDA and CDR2 SQIVND (reference sequence). This CDR3 comprises 14 residues.

CDR3 in amino acids: CASSERPSGRTDQETQYF. In nucleotides, the CDR3 is TGTGCCAGCAGTGAAAGGCCTAGCGGCCGCACCGACCAAGAGACCCAGTACTTC. This chain links TRBV6-1 with TRBJ2-5; 7 nucleotides agree with TRBD2. The CDR3 runs 18 residues. The trim removed 2 bases at V and 0 bases at J, leaving 12 bases unmatched. Germline values: CDR1 MNHNS, CDR2 SASEGT.

This clonotype has only a few counts. DNA of the CDR3: TGTGCCAGCAGTGAAGCGGGGAACACAGATACGCAGTATTTT. Residues: CASSEAGNTDTQYF. This sequence joins TRBV28 and TRBJ2-3; 7 nucleotides match TRBD2. Trimming cost V 5 bases and J 2 bases; bases outside gene matches: 4. Germline assignment: CDR1 MDHEN and CDR2 SYDVKM. CDR3 length: 14 amino acids.

This clonotype was seen at least ten times. The V gene is TRBV7-8, the J gene TRBJ1-1; D remains unclear. The germline gives CDR1 SGHVS, CDR2 FQNEAQ. The CDR3 is 15 residues long. Deletions cut 5 bases from V and 1 base from J, with 14 bases between. The CDR3 sequence: CASSPFKGRNTEAFF. DNA for the CDR3: TGTGCCAGCAGCCCATTTAAAGGGCGGAACACTGAAGCTTTCTTT.

This clonotype was recorded a few times. The chain links TRBV5-1 to TRBJ2-7; D may be TRBD1 (6 bases). V gave up 2 bases and J gave up 4 bases, with 13 bases separating them. The CDR3 totals 14 residues. Germline lookup yields CDR1 SGHRS and CDR2 YFSETQ. The DNA for the CDR3 is TGCGCCAGCAGCTTACCGACAGGAGCGTACGAGCAGTACTTC. Residues: CASSLPTGAYEQYF.

This clonotype was observed a few times. The V gene is TRBV2, the J gene TRBJ2-3; D not resolved. Germline V gene sequence: CDR1 SNHLY, CDR2 FYNNEI. The CDR3 contains 13 residues. The ends were cut back, 5 bases at V and 2 bases at J, with 8 bases in the middle. Here the CDR3 DNA reads TGTGCCAGCAGTCGGGCACCCACAGATACGCAGTATTTT. Protein sequence: CASSRAPTDTQYF.

This chain uses TRBV15 with TRBJ2-7; a weak D match, TRBD2 (6 bases). Trimming pared 3 bases from V and 0 bases from J, leaving 15 bases between. Germline CDR1 LNHNV, CDR2 YYDKDF (reference sequence). CDR3 size: 16 residues. CDR3 loop: CATSRSDAGNSYEQYF. In DNA, the CDR3 is TGTGCCACCAGCAGGTCAGACGCGGGGAACTCCTACGAGCAGTACTTC.

The V and J genes are TRBV7-8 and TRBJ2-7; D possibly corresponds to TRBD2 (6 bases). Germline values: CDR1 SGHVS, CDR2 FQNEAQ. The V end lost 5 bases, the J end lost 2 bases, and 16 bases lay between the germline ends. There are 15 residues in the CDR3. In DNA, the CDR3 is TGTGCCAGCAGCAGCCGGGGGAGAGGGACCTACGAGCAGTACTTC. It yields the protein CASSSRGRGTYEQYF.

The chain has TRBV12-3 or TRBV12-4 and TRBJ2-1; 13 bases match TRBD2. This CDR3 has 17 amino acids. Trimming removed 1 base from V and 4 bases from J; junction bases left unmatched: 4. CDR3 nucleotide sequence: TGTGCCAGCAGTTTAGGACTAGCGGGAGGTGGGTACAATGAGCAGTTCTTC. Protein product: CASSLGLAGGGYNEQFF.

The J gene is TRBJ1-1, the V gene TRBV2; no clear D. The CDR3 consists of 12 residues. Germline V gene sequence: CDR1 SNHLY, CDR2 FYNNEI. The V gene lost 7 bases and the J gene lost 4 bases, with 10 bases spanning the gap. The CDR3 DNA sequence: TGTGCCAGCAATGTGGGTGGCACTGAAGCTTTCTTT. Protein: CASNVGGTEAFF.

This clonotype was seen more than once but under ten times. The CDR3 here is CASSPRARTYNEQFF. For the CDR3, the DNA is TGTGCCAGCAGCCCTAGGGCGCGAACCTACAATGAGCAGTTCTTC. The chain employs TRBV11-2 and TRBJ2-1; the D is unclear. Germline CDR1 reads SGHAT; CDR2 reads FQNNGV. Trimming cost V 5 bases and J 2 bases, with 13 bases left between them. This CDR3 region has 15 residues. Variable domain in full (rest from reference TRBV11-2 and TRBJ2-1): EAGVAQSPRYKIIEKRQSVAFWCNPISGHATLYWYQQILGQGPKLLIQFQNNGVVDDSQLPKDRFSAERLKGVDSTLKIQPAKLEDSAVYLCASSPRARTYNEQFFGPGTRLTVL.

This chain uses TRBV7-6 with TRBJ2-5, with 8 bases identical to TRBD2. From germline, CDR1 is SGHVS and CDR2 FNYEAQ. Unmatched junction bases numbered 14, after V lost 2 bases and J lost 9 bases. This CDR3 is built from 16 residues. The CDR3 loop is CASSLSLGIAGSAQYF. The CDR3 DNA is TGTGCCAGCAGCTTATCGCTGGGAATAGCGGGATCGGCCCAGTACTTC.

There are a few counts of this clonotype. The V call is TRBV6-5, the J call TRBJ1-2, with 8 bases identical to TRBD1. This CDR3 contains 16 residues. The J segment lost 2 bases and the V segment lost 0 bases, leaving 5 bases of the junction unmatched. Germline lookup yields CDR1 MNHEY and CDR2 SVGAGI. CDR3 bases: TGTGCCAGCAGTTACTCGGAGGCAGGGGGCAACTATGGCTACACCTTC. Its translation is CASSYSEAGGNYGYTF.

This clonotype turned up a few times. This chain joins TRBV5-1 and TRBJ2-5; 7 positions match TRBD1. V lost 5 bases, J lost 2 bases, and 9 bases stayed unmatched. Germline lookup yields CDR1 SGHRS and CDR2 YFSETQ. The CDR3 is made up of 15 amino acids. CDR3 amino acids: CASRTGEFGQETQYF. Here the CDR3 DNA reads TGCGCCAGCAGAACAGGGGAATTTGGGCAAGAGACCCAGTACTTC.

This clonotype was seen a handful of times. The chain employs TRBV6-6 and TRBJ1-5; D is undetermined. The ends were cut back, 7 bases at V and 0 bases at J, with 13 bases in the middle. The CDR3 length is 15 residues. Germline loops: CDR1 MNHNY, CDR2 SVGAGI (reference sequence). CDR3 DNA sequence: TGTGCCAGCAACGAGGGCTTTTATAGCAATCAGCCCCAGCATTTT. Translating gives CASNEGFYSNQPQHF.

The chain has TRBV2 and TRBJ2-7; D is unclear. V was pared by 2 bases and J by 5 bases, with 1 base between. The CDR3 is made up of 10 amino acids. The germline CDR1 and CDR2 sequences are SNHLY and FYNNEI. This chain's CDR3 is CASSENEQYF. The CDR3, as DNA: TGTGCCAGCAGTGAAAACGAGCAGTACTTC.

There are many counts of this clonotype. The genes are TRBV7-2 and TRBJ2-7, with D unclear. The CDR3 loop spans 11 amino acids. Germline lookup yields CDR1 SGHTA and CDR2 FQGNSA. Deletions cut 2 bases from V and 10 bases from J, with 9 bases between. CDR3 in amino acids: CASSLSLEQYF. DNA of the CDR3: TGTGCCAGCAGCTTATCCCTGGAACAGTACTTC.

The chain carries TRBV6-1 and TRBJ1-1; D is uncertain. Per germline, CDR1 MNHNS and CDR2 SASEGT. The V end was cut by 1 base, the J end by 8 bases, with 17 bases between. The CDR3 is 15 amino acids. Here the CDR3 reads CASSEDMYRREEAFF. The DNA for the CDR3 is TGTGCCAGCAGTGAAGATATGTACCGACGGGAAGAAGCTTTCTTT.

This rearrangement joins TRBV11-3 to TRBJ2-1; weak D call: TRBD2 (6 bases). The CDR3 runs to 13 residues. Germline V gene sequence: CDR1 SGHNT, CDR2 YENEEA. The V and J ends lost 5 bases and 6 bases respectively, with 11 bases between them. CDR3 nucleotide sequence: TGTGCCAGCAGCGGAGGGATAACCAATGAGCAGTTCTTC. Protein: CASSGGITNEQFF.

The chain has TRBV28 and TRBJ2-1, with 10 bases identical to TRBD2. There are 15 residues in the CDR3. CDR1 and CDR2 from the germline V gene are MDHEN and SYDVKM. The trim removed 5 bases at V and 5 bases at J, leaving 6 bases unmatched. In DNA form, the CDR3 reads TGTGCCAGCAGTCTCCGGACTAGCGGCAACAATGAGCAGTTCTTC. Translating it yields CASSLRTSGNNEQFF. Variable domain in full (rest from reference TRBV28 and TRBJ2-1): DVKVTQSSRYLVKRTGEKVFLECVQDMDHENMFWYRQDPGLGLRLIYFSYDVKMKEKGDIPEGYSVSREKKERFSLILESASTNQTSMYLCASSLRTSGNNEQFFGPGTRLTVL.

This clonotype occurred a few times. The chain has TRBV28 and TRBJ2-7, with D unclear. The CDR3 is 15 residues long. CDR1 MDHEN and CDR2 SYDVKM come from the germline V gene. V dropped 5 bases and J dropped 2 bases, with 16 bases sitting between them. DNA of the CDR3: TGTGCCAGCAGTCTCAGAGAGTATGACACCTACGAGCAGTACTTC. Protein sequence: CASSLREYDTYEQYF. The whole variable domain, remainder taken from reference TRBV28 and TRBJ2-7, is DVKVTQSSRYLVKRTGEKVFLECVQDMDHENMFWYRQDPGLGLRLIYFSYDVKMKEKGDIPEGYSVSREKKERFSLILESASTNQTSMYLCASSLREYDTYEQYFGPGTRLTVT.

The genes are TRBV7-9 and TRBJ1-2; D not resolved. This CDR3 contains 15 residues. The V gene lost 5 bases and the J gene lost 8 bases, with 21 bases spanning the gap. The germline gives CDR1 SEHNR, CDR2 FQNEAQ (reference sequence). The CDR3 loop reads CASSELRRPDGGYTF. As DNA, the CDR3 is TGTGCCAGCAGCGAATTAAGGAGGCCTGACGGAGGCTACACCTTC.

The rearrangement joins TRBV20-1 to TRBJ2-5; 8 bases agree with TRBD2. CDR1 and CDR2 from the germline V gene are DFQATT and SNEGSKA (reference sequence). Germline trimming cut 2 bases from V and 2 bases from J; bases unmatched to any gene: 10. This CDR3 is built from 16 residues. The CDR3 DNA sequence: TGCAGTGCTAGACGGTCTAGCGGGTCCACACAAGAGACCCAGTACTTC. Translated: CSARRSSGSTQETQYF.

The chain combines TRBV14 with TRBJ2-7; D unclear. Germline CDR1 is SGHDN and CDR2 is FVKESK. V lost 3 bases and J lost 4, with 7 bases in between. CDR3 size: 12 residues. CDR3 nucleotides: TGTGCCAGCAGCCAGCGAGGATACGAGCAGTACTTC. Translating gives CASSQRGYEQYF.

This clonotype was recorded a few times. The chain uses TRBV6-2 or TRBV6-3 and TRBJ2-2; no clear D gene. The CDR3 runs 16 residues. The ends were cut back, 0 bases at V and 7 bases at J, with 15 bases in the middle. Germline V gene data show CDR1 as MNHEY and CDR2 as SVGEGT. This CDR3 reads CASSYSTSTIDGELFF. Here the CDR3 DNA reads TGTGCCAGCAGTTACTCGACCAGCACCATCGACGGGGAGCTGTTTTTT.